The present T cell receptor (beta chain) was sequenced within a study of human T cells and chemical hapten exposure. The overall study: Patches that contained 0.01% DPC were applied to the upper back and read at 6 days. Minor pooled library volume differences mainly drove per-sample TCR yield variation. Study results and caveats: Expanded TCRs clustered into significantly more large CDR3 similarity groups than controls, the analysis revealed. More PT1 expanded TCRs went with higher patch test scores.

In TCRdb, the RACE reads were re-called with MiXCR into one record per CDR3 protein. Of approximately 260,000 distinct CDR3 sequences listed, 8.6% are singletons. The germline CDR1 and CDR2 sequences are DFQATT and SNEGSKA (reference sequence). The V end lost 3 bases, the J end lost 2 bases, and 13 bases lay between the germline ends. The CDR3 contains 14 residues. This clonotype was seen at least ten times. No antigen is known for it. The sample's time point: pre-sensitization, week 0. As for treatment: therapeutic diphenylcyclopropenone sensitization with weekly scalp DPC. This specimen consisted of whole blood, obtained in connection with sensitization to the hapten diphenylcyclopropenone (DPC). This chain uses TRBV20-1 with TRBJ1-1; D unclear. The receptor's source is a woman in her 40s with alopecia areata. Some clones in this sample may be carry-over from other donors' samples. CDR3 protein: CSARFPGINTEAFF. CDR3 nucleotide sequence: TGCAGTGCTAGGTTCCCCGGAATAAACACTGAAGCTTTCTTT.